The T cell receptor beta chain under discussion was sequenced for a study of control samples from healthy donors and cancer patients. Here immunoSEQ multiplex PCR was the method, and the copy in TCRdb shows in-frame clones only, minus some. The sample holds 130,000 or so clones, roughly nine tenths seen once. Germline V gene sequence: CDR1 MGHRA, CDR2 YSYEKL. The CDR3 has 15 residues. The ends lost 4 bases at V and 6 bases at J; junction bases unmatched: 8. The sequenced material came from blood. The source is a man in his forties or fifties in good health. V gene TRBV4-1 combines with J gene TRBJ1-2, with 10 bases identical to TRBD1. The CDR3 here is CASSLATGGADGYTF. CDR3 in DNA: TGCGCCAGCAGCCTCGCGACAGGGGGCGCCGATGGCTACACCTTC.